This is a list of T cell receptor beta chains from one sample in a study of blood T cell repertoires in COVID-19. Clones were sequenced by immunoSEQ multiplex PCR, and TCRdb holds only the in-frame ones, with some missing. The sample holds 140,000 to 150,000 clones, 75% to 85% seen once. What was sequenced was peripheral blood. Receptors originate from a man in his 60s with acute or convalescent COVID-19. Each CDR3 is given with its conserved first and last residue. The D gene is left open where the match is weak. Size tells how often a clone was seen (once, few, many) or the class of an expanded clone, and some rows leave it out.

D gene,J gene,CDR3 length,V gene,clone size,CDR3 DNA,CDR3 protein
TRBD2,TRBJ2-5,16,TRBV28,NA,TGTGCCAGCAGTCTCCCGGGAGCGGGACTCCAAGAGACCCAGTACTTC,CASSLPGAGLQETQYF
NA,TRBJ1-2,14,TRBV28,NA,TGTGCCAGCAGTTCCGACAGCGTCAACTATGGCTACACCTTC,CASSSDSVNYGYTF
NA,TRBJ1-1,13,TRBV30,NA,TGTGCCTGGAGTGTACTACGGAACACTGAAGCTTTCTTT,CAWSVLRNTEAFF
TRBD1,TRBJ1-5,15,TRBV5-1,NA,TGCGCCAGCAGCCCGGGGTCGTTCCAGGGGGGGCCCCAGCATTTT,CASSPGSFQGGPQHF
NA,TRBJ2-7,16,TRBV19,NA,TGTGCCAGTAGCCGAGGGATGGGAGATAGGCCCTACGAGCAGTACTTC,CASSRGMGDRPYEQYF
TRBD2,TRBJ2-3,16,TRBV19,few,TGTGCCAGTAGTATAGAACTAGCGGGAGATGGGGATACGCAGTATTTT,CASSIELAGDGDTQYF
NA,TRBJ1-2,14,TRBV5-8,NA,TGTGCCAGCAGCTTGGCTCCAGGTGGTAGTGGCTACACCTTC,CASSLAPGGSGYTF
NA,TRBJ2-7,13,TRBV7-6,NA,TGTGCCAGCAGCTTAGGACTTATCGGCGAGCAGTACTTC,CASSLGLIGEQYF
TRBD2,TRBJ2-1,14,TRBV7-2,NA,TGTGCCAGCAGCTGGGGACTAGCGGGGAATGAGCAGTTCTTC,CASSWGLAGNEQFF
NA,TRBJ2-6,15,TRBV7-9,NA,TGTGCCAGCAGCTTAGGGGCCTCTGGGGCCAACGTCCTGACTTTC,CASSLGASGANVLTF
NA,TRBJ1-5,13,TRBV3-1/TRBV3-2,NA,TGTGCCAGCAGCCAGGGGGCCCGGCAGCCCCAGCATTTT,CASSQGARQPQHF
NA,TRBJ2-5,10,TRBV6-1,NA,TGTGCCAGCAGTGAGGCAGGGAAATACTTC,CASSEAGKYF
NA,TRBJ1-2,18,TRBV10-3,NA,TGTGCCATCAGTGACCCCTTGCGATTGAGGCGTTCTAACTATGGCTACACCTTC,CAISDPLRLRRSNYGYTF
TRBD2,TRBJ2-7,14,TRBV28,NA,TGTGCCAGCAGGTCGGGGGGGGGATCCTACGAGCAGTACTTC,CASRSGGGSYEQYF
TRBD1,TRBJ1-5,15,TRBV27,NA,TGTGCCAGCAGCCCTGCGGGACAGGGCTATCAGCCCCAGCATTTT,CASSPAGQGYQPQHF
NA,TRBJ1-3,14,TRBV7-2,once,TGTGCCAGCAGCCCAGGGGTTCTGAGAAACACCATATATTTT,CASSPGVLRNTIYF
NA,TRBJ1-3,12,TRBV10-3,NA,TGTGCCATCAGTGAGTCCCGCCAGGGCCTATATTTT,CAISESRQGLYF
TRBD2,TRBJ2-7,16,TRBV6-5,once,TGTGCCAGCAGTTCCGGGACTAGCGGGAGTCGTTACGAGCAGTACTTC,CASSSGTSGSRYEQYF
NA,TRBJ1-3,17,TRBV4-1,few,TGCGCCAGCAGCCAAGCCGCGGCCAGGGGTTCTGGAAACACCATATATTTT,CASSQAAARGSGNTIYF
TRBD1,TRBJ1-2,14,TRBV28,few,TGTGCCAGCAGTTTCCTAGGGACAGGGGATGGCTACACCTTC,CASSFLGTGDGYTF
TRBD2,TRBJ2-2,20,TRBV7-3,NA,TGTGCCAGCAGGTGCCCGGGGCTAGCGGGAGTCGTCTCTAACACCGGGGAGCTGTTTTTT,CASRCPGLAGVVSNTGELFF
NA,TRBJ2-7,12,TRBV6-5,NA,TGTGCCACAGCAGGGAACCTCCGCGAGCAGTACTTC,CATAGNLREQYF
NA,TRBJ1-2,13,TRBV28,NA,TGTGCCAGCAGTGGACAGCTGAACTATGGCTACACCTTC,CASSGQLNYGYTF
TRBD2,TRBJ2-3,16,TRBV3-1/TRBV3-2,NA,TGTGCCAGCAGCCCGCCTGGAGCGGGGGCCACAGATACGCAGTATTTT,CASSPPGAGATDTQYF
TRBD1,TRBJ1-2,16,TRBV13,NA,TGTGCCAGCAGCCTTCTCCGGGACAGTCCCCTTTATGGCTACACCTTC,CASSLLRDSPLYGYTF
TRBD2,TRBJ2-3,15,TRBV3-1/TRBV3-2,NA,TGTGCCAGCAGCCAAGTCGGCGGGAGTGGGGATACGCAGTATTTT,CASSQVGGSGDTQYF
TRBD1,TRBJ2-5,15,TRBV15,once,TGTGCCACCAGCCTCCGACAGGGGGCAGGGGAGACCCAGTACTTC,CATSLRQGAGETQYF
NA,TRBJ2-5,17,TRBV12-5,NA,TGTGCTAGTGGTTTGGTACTGGGGGCAGCGAGAGTGGAGACCCAGTACTTC,CASGLVLGAARVETQYF
NA,TRBJ2-5,13,TRBV6-6,NA,TGTGCCAGCAGGTCAGGGGACGGGGAGACCCAGTACTTC,CASRSGDGETQYF
NA,TRBJ2-7,12,TRBV4-1,once,TGCGCCAGCAGCCAAGAAGCGTACGAGCAGTACTTC,CASSQEAYEQYF
NA,TRBJ2-7,15,TRBV5-4,NA,TGTGCCAGCAGCTATACCGGACTAGCAGGGGGGGAGCAGTACTTC,CASSYTGLAGGEQYF
TRBD2,TRBJ2-5,13,TRBV11-2,few,TGTGCCTGCGGACTAGCGGGAGGAGAGACCCAGTACTTC,CACGLAGGETQYF
TRBD2,TRBJ2-1,15,TRBV19,NA,TGTGCCAGTAGAAGGAAAGCGGGAGTCGGCAATGAGCAGTTCTTC,CASRRKAGVGNEQFF
TRBD2,TRBJ2-7,15,TRBV3-1/TRBV3-2,NA,TGTGCCAGCAGCCAAAGCCTAGCGGGAGTCTACGAGCAGTACTTC,CASSQSLAGVYEQYF
NA,TRBJ2-7,14,TRBV4-2,NA,TGTGCCAGCAGCAACCGGGGAAGCTCCTACGAGCAGTACTTC,CASSNRGSSYEQYF
TRBD2,TRBJ2-3,17,TRBV5-5,NA,TGTGCCAGCAGCCCGGGCCTAGCGGGGGTTATCACAGATACGCAGTATTTT,CASSPGLAGVITDTQYF
NA,TRBJ1-2,13,TRBV29-1,NA,TGCAGCGTTGCCAGTGACAGGAGAGATGGCTACACCTTC,CSVASDRRDGYTF
NA,TRBJ2-1,13,TRBV28,NA,TGTGCCAGCGGGGGGAGCTCCTACAATGAGCAGTTCTTC,CASGGSSYNEQFF
NA,TRBJ2-5,15,TRBV6-5,many,TGTGCCAGCAGCCCAGACAGCCTTCTGCAAGAGACCCAGTACTTC,CASSPDSLLQETQYF
NA,TRBJ2-2,16,TRBV28,NA,TGTGCCAGCAGTTCCGCCGGGACACCGAACACCGGGGAGCTGTTTTTT,CASSSAGTPNTGELFF
TRBD2,TRBJ2-7,14,TRBV4-2,NA,TGTGCCAGCAGCCCGACTAGCGGGTACTACGAGCAGTACTTC,CASSPTSGYYEQYF
NA,TRBJ1-1,13,TRBV13,NA,TGTGCCAGCAGCTTAGCGGGGGACACTGAAGCTTTCTTT,CASSLAGDTEAFF
TRBD1,TRBJ2-7,16,TRBV19,NA,TGTGCCAGTAGAGGATCTGTCGGACAGGGCGTCTACGAGCAGTACTTC,CASRGSVGQGVYEQYF
NA,TRBJ1-6,14,TRBV3-1/TRBV3-2,NA,TGTGCCAGCAGCCAAGATCGGACACTATCACCCCTCCACTTT,CASSQDRTLSPLHF
TRBD2,TRBJ2-7,14,TRBV5-4,NA,TGTGCCAGCAGCCAGACTAGCGGAGGAAGGGAGCAGTACTTC,CASSQTSGGREQYF
NA,TRBJ1-1,12,TRBV6-5,NA,TGTGCCAGCAGCCAGGGGTTCTCTGAAGCTTTCTTT,CASSQGFSEAFF
NA,TRBJ1-1,13,TRBV5-1,NA,TGCGCCAGCAGCCCAGGGGAGGGCACTGAAGCTTTCTTT,CASSPGEGTEAFF
NA,TRBJ2-2,14,TRBV2,few,TGTGCCAGCAGTGAACGTGGGGCCACCGGGGAGCTGTTTTTT,CASSERGATGELFF
NA,TRBJ2-2,15,TRBV9,NA,TGTGCCAGCAGCGTAGTTCCGGAGGGGATCGGGGAGCTGTTTTTT,CASSVVPEGIGELFF
TRBD2,TRBJ2-4,14,TRBV19,NA,TGTGCCAGTAAAGCTAGCGGGAATATAAACATTCAGTACTTC,CASKASGNINIQYF